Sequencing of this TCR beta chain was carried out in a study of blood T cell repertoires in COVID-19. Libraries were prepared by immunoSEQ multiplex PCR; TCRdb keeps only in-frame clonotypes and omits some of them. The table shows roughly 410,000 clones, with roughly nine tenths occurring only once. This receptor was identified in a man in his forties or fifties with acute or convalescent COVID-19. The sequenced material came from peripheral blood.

The CDR3 sequence: CASSLDRGLGNTIYF. DNA for the CDR3: TGCGCCAGCAGCTTAGACAGGGGGCTTGGAAACACCATATATTTT. The chain uses TRBV5-1 and TRBJ1-3, with 10 nucleotides matching TRBD1. Germline V lookup: CDR1 SGHRS, CDR2 YFSETQ. Unmatched junction bases numbered 2, after V lost 2 bases and J lost 3 bases. This CDR3 comprises 15 residues.